One and the same sample provided the 20 T cell receptor beta chains below, sequenced in a study of T cells in tuberculosis. Using immunoSEQ multiplex PCR, the repertoire was profiled, and TCRdb retains in-frame clones only, with some absent. This table has 80,000 to 100,000 clones, just over 90% appearing once. Thawed, overnight-rested PBMC were stained with GMM-loaded CD1B tetramer, viability dye and anti-CD3, then sorted. CD1B tetramers were loaded with Rhodococcus equi-derived C32 glucose monomycolate. Material for sequencing was CD1b-GMM tetramer-negative cells sorted from PBMCs. Receptor source: an adult woman with latent tuberculosis.

V usage is TRBV5-1 and J usage is TRBJ1-4, with a tentative D call TRBD1 (6 bases). The CDR3 is 15 residues long. Trimming pared 0 bases from V and 5 bases from J, leaving 11 bases between. CDR1 and CDR2 from the germline V gene are SGHRS and YFSETQ. The DNA for the CDR3 is TGCGCCAGCAGCTTGGAGGGACAATCAAATGAAAAACTGTTTTTT. It specifies CASSLEGQSNEKLFF.

The V call is TRBV28, the J call TRBJ1-5; TRBD1 matches 7 bases. Germline assignment: CDR1 MDHEN and CDR2 SYDVKM. V trimming: 1 base; J trimming: 2 bases; junction bases outside the gene matches: 5. This CDR3 comprises 16 residues. DNA of the CDR3: TGTGCCAGCAGTTTATTAAGGGGGCCTGGCAATCAGCCCCAGCATTTT. This sequence encodes CASSLLRGPGNQPQHF.

The CDR3 sequence: CASSADRGFYGYTF. CDR3 nucleotides: TGTGCCAGCAGTGCGGACAGGGGTTTCTATGGCTACACCTTC. The chain couples TRBV6-1 to TRBJ1-2; 9 bases agree with TRBD1. V lost 4 bases, J lost 4 bases, and 4 bases stayed unmatched. This CDR3 has 14 amino acids. Germline CDR1 is MNHNS and CDR2 is SASEGT.

The chain carries TRBV20-1 and TRBJ2-7; D is unclear. CDR1 and CDR2 (germline): DFQATT, SNEGSKA (reference sequence). With 1 base removed from V and 4 bases from J, the gap between germline ends came to 5 bases. The CDR3 consists of 11 residues. The CDR3 sequence: CSARGQYEQYF. CDR3 nucleotide sequence: TGCAGTGCTAGAGGCCAGTACGAGCAGTACTTC.

V and J are TRBV5-1 and TRBJ2-7; D possibly corresponds to TRBD1 (5 bases). V was cut by 1 base and J by 4 bases, with 9 bases left in between. Germline V gene lookup returns CDR1 SGHRS and CDR2 YFSETQ. The CDR3 sequence is 13 residues long. The CDR3, as DNA: TGCGCCAGCAGCTTGTTTAGGGGATACGAGCAGTACGTC. This codes for CASSLFRGYEQYV.

The rearrangement links TRBV6-6 to TRBJ1-5; D is uncertain. The CDR3 is 14 amino acids. Germline lookup yields CDR1 MNHNY and CDR2 SVGAGI (reference sequence). V lost 0 bases, J lost 1 base, and 4 bases lay in between. The CDR3 loop reads CASSYSGSNQPQHF. CDR3 coding DNA: TGTGCCAGCAGTTACTCTGGCAGCAATCAGCCCCAGCATTTT.

This clone was recorded only once. The V gene is TRBV19, the J gene TRBJ2-5; the D gene is possibly TRBD1 (6 bases). Trimming pared 1 base from V and 2 bases from J, leaving 11 bases between. CDR3 length equals 15 residues. Germline V gene lookup returns CDR1 LNHDA and CDR2 SQIVND (reference sequence). CDR3 sequence: CASSIAGTQQETQYF. The DNA of the CDR3 is TGTGCCAGTAGTATAGCCGGGACACAACAAGAGACCCAGTACTTC.

The J gene is TRBJ2-2, the V gene TRBV28; no reliable D call. V lost 3 bases and J 6 bases, leaving 11 bases between the germline ends. Germline V gene lookup returns CDR1 MDHEN and CDR2 SYDVKM. The length of the CDR3 is 14 residues. The CDR3 nucleotides are TGTGCCAGCAGTTTTACTACCTTGGCCGGGGAGCTGTTTTTT. Translation gives CASSFTTLAGELFF.

J is TRBJ1-6 and V is TRBV6-1; tentative D call: TRBD1 (5 bases). Trimming cost V 3 bases and J 8 bases, with 14 bases left between them. CDR1 and CDR2 from the germline V gene are MNHNS and SASEGT. There are 15 residues in the CDR3. CDR3 nucleotide sequence: TGTGCCAGCAGTGAGGTACCGGGGGGGGATTCACCCCTCCACTTT. Its translation: CASSEVPGGDSPLHF.

The gene calls are TRBV7-2 and TRBJ1-3; D gene unclear. The CDR3 is 14 amino acids. Trimming cost V 2 bases and J 2 bases, with 7 bases left between them. CDR1 SGHTA and CDR2 FQGNSA come from the germline V gene. In nucleotides, the CDR3 is TGTGCCAGCAGCTTAACCCACACTGGAAACACCATATATTTT. It encodes CASSLTHTGNTIYF.

The chain combines TRBV7-9 with TRBJ1-2; 7 bases are a match to TRBD1. The CDR3 spans 13 residues. CDR1 is SEHNR, CDR2 FQNEAQ, per germline (reference sequence). Trimming at V came to 4 bases and at J to 3 bases, leaving 2 bases not matched to a gene. The chain's CDR3 is CASSSTGYYGYTF. CDR3 nucleotide sequence: TGTGCCAGCAGCTCGACAGGGTACTATGGCTACACCTTC.

The V and J genes are TRBV6-5 and TRBJ2-1; no definite D call. The germline V and J ends were trimmed by 2 bases and 6 bases, with 14 bases remaining between them. Germline assignment: CDR1 MNHEY and CDR2 SVGAGI. The CDR3 sequence is 15 residues long. Written as DNA, the CDR3 is TGTGCCAGCAGTTACGGTCCCAACAACCCCAATGAGCAGTTCTTC. Translated: CASSYGPNNPNEQFF.

This chain connects TRBV6-5 to TRBJ2-2, with 7 bases fitting TRBD2. Germline CDR1 and CDR2: MNHEY and SVGAGI. V lost 2 bases to trimming and J lost 1 base; unmatched junction nucleotides: 1. CDR3 length: 15 residues. DNA of the CDR3: TGTGCCAGCAGTTACGGCGGGGGGAACACCGGGGAGCTGTTTTTT. It yields the protein CASSYGGGNTGELFF.

CDR3 in amino acids: CAISEATSGATDTQYF. CDR3 DNA: TGTGCCATCAGTGAGGCGACTAGCGGGGCCACAGATACGCAGTATTTT. The chain employs TRBV10-3 and TRBJ2-3; 11 bases match TRBD2. Germline trimming cut 2 bases from V and 2 bases from J; bases unmatched to any gene: 3. Germline V gene data show CDR1 as ENHRY and CDR2 as SYGVKD. The CDR3 sequence is 16 residues long.

This rearrangement joins TRBV2 to TRBJ1-2; D remains ambiguous. Germline V gene lookup returns CDR1 SNHLY and CDR2 FYNNEI. The CDR3 is 12 amino acids. Trimming removed 4 bases from V and 6 bases from J, with 9 bases in between. Here the CDR3 DNA reads TGTGCCAGCAGTGGGGTGCGGGATGGCTACACCTTC. Translated, it gives CASSGVRDGYTF.

V and J are TRBV15 and TRBJ1-3; maybe TRBD1 (5 bases). Per the germline V gene, CDR1 is LNHNV and CDR2 is YYDKDF (reference sequence). The CDR3 contains 18 residues. V lost 0 bases to trimming and J lost 0 bases, with 15 bases between them. CDR3 DNA sequence: TGTGCCACCAGCAGAGAAAAGCAGGGCTCGCCCTCTGGAAACACCATATATTTT. Its protein is CATSREKQGSPSGNTIYF.

The chain uses TRBV19 and TRBJ2-5, with 10 bases fitting TRBD1. V gave up 4 bases and J gave up 5 bases; unmatched junction bases: 10. CDR3 length equals 16 residues. Per the germline V gene, CDR1 is LNHDA and CDR2 is SQIVND (reference sequence). CDR3 loop: CASSTLGQGGGETQYF. The DNA for the CDR3 is TGTGCCAGTAGTACTCTAGGACAGGGGGGAGGGGAGACCCAGTACTTC.

The chain links TRBV27 to TRBJ2-1; 7 bases align to TRBD1. Germline values: CDR1 MNHEY, CDR2 SMNVEV (reference sequence). This CDR3 has 12 residues. Trimming took 4 bases from V and 9 from J; bases not matched to a gene: 3. CDR3 protein: CASSSPGGEQFF. CDR3 DNA sequence: TGTGCCAGCAGTTCCCCAGGGGGTGAGCAGTTCTTC.

The chain has TRBV5-1 and TRBJ2-3; D is uncertain. Between the trimmed V and J ends, which lost 2 bases and 0 bases, there was a span of 7 bases. This CDR3 is 14 amino acids long. Per germline, CDR1 SGHRS and CDR2 YFSETQ. This CDR3 reads CASSFQVSTDTQYF. For the CDR3, the DNA is TGCGCCAGCAGCTTTCAGGTTAGCACAGATACGCAGTATTTT.

J is TRBJ2-3 and V is TRBV27, with D perhaps TRBD2 (7 bases). The CDR3 is 17 amino acids. Trimming removed 5 bases from V and 5 bases from J, with 23 bases in between. From germline, CDR1 is MNHEY and CDR2 SMNVEV (reference sequence). The CDR3 protein is CASSILSGGGQGDTQYF. The CDR3, as DNA: TGTGCCAGCAGTATCCTCAGTGGGGGGGGCCAAGGAGATACGCAGTATTTT.